These 24 T cell receptor beta chains share one sample of origin, sequenced in a study of cytomegalovirus exposure and HLA in healthy donors. Produced via immunoSEQ multiplex PCR; TCRdb's table is partial and in-frame only. The sample has some 140,000 clones, roughly nine tenths seen once; the top ten hold about 2.7%. The sample comprised PBMCs. These receptors were collected from a man aged 18 to 29 in good health and CMV-seronegative.

This sequence joins TRBV7-2 and TRBJ2-2; the match to TRBD2 covers 9 bases. From germline, CDR1 is SGHTA and CDR2 FQGNSA. The junction had 6 bases not matched to a gene; V was cut back by 3 bases and J by 4 bases. This CDR3 spans 16 amino acids. CDR3 in amino acids: CASSFRLAEVTGELFF. The CDR3 nucleotides are TGTGCCAGCAGCTTTCGACTAGCGGAGGTCACCGGGGAGCTGTTTTTT.

The chain carries TRBV6-1 and TRBJ1-1, with D perhaps matching TRBD1 (5 bases). Deletions cut 7 bases from V and 1 base from J, with 13 bases between. The CDR3 totals 14 residues. Per germline, CDR1 MNHNS and CDR2 SASEGT. CDR3 protein: CASNGAATNTEAFF. The DNA of the CDR3 is TGTGCCAGCAATGGGGCAGCGACGAACACTGAAGCTTTCTTT.

V and J are TRBV7-9 and TRBJ2-7; 7 bases are shared with TRBD1. This CDR3 region has 16 residues. Germline CDR1 SEHNR, CDR2 FQNEAQ (reference sequence). Trimming took 5 bases from V and 5 from J; bases not matched to a gene: 15. CDR3 sequence reads: CASSASFGTVGNEQYF. The CDR3 DNA sequence: TGTGCCAGCAGCGCTTCTTTCGGGACAGTAGGAAACGAGCAGTACTTC.

Turning to this clone: The junction shows a germline mismatch at one end, possibly a read error. The chain has TRBV2 and TRBJ1-5; D not resolved. The CDR3 runs to 13 residues. Germline assignment: CDR1 SNHLY and CDR2 FYNNEI. CDR3 amino acids: CATSVYSNQPQHF. CDR3 in DNA: TGTGCCACCAGTGTCTATAGCAATCAGCCCCAGCATTTT.

V usage is TRBV18 and J usage is TRBJ1-2; perhaps TRBD1 as D (6 bases). Germline V gene data show CDR1 as KGHSH and CDR2 as LQKENI. The CDR3 is 18 residues long. The V end was cut by 3 bases, the J end by 8 bases, with 28 bases between. The CDR3 spells CASSPNGGASMIKAGYTF. As DNA, the CDR3 is TGTGCCAGCTCACCCAACGGGGGGGCCAGCATGATTAAAGCCGGCTACACCTTC. Combining the CDR3 with reference TRBV18 and TRBJ1-2 gives the whole variable domain NAGVMQNPRHLVRRRGQEARLRCSPMKGHSHVYWYRQLPEEGLKFMVYLQKENIIDESGMPKERFSAEFPKEGPSILRIQQVVRGDSAAYFCASSPNGGASMIKAGYTFGSGTRLTVV.

V gene TRBV5-1 combines with J gene TRBJ2-7; TRBD1 might be the D (6 bases). In germline, CDR1 is SGHRS, CDR2 YFSETQ. The CDR3 runs to 17 residues. V gave up 1 base and J gave up 3 bases, with 20 bases separating them. As DNA, the CDR3 is TGCGCCAGCAGCTTGAATGGTCCCTGGGGGCTTTTCTACGAGCAGTACTTC. Translating it yields CASSLNGPWGLFYEQYF.

This clone was observed a handful of times. V is TRBV28 and J is TRBJ2-7; TRBD2 matches 7 bases. The CDR3 is 15 residues long. Germline CDR1 MDHEN, CDR2 SYDVKM. V lost 2 bases to trimming and J lost 1 base; unmatched junction nucleotides: 5. This chain's CDR3 is CASSLRGVYSYEQYF. The CDR3, as DNA: TGTGCCAGCAGTTTACGGGGGGTGTATTCCTACGAGCAGTACTTC.

The J gene is TRBJ1-1, the V gene TRBV7-2; tentatively, D is TRBD1 (6 bases). V lost 4 bases to trimming and J lost 0 bases, with 12 bases between them. Germline V lookup: CDR1 SGHTA, CDR2 FQGNSA. The CDR3 runs 15 residues. The CDR3 reads CASSSSGVMNTEAFF. The CDR3 region has the DNA TGTGCCAGCAGCTCATCAGGGGTCATGAACACTGAAGCTTTCTTT.

The chain employs TRBV19 and TRBJ1-3; D is undetermined. With 5 bases removed from V and 4 bases from J, the gap between germline ends came to 6 bases. Germline loops: CDR1 LNHDA, CDR2 SQIVND (reference sequence). This CDR3 comprises 12 residues. CDR3 in amino acids: CASSYTGNTIYF. CDR3 nucleotides: TGTGCCAGTAGTTACACCGGAAACACCATATATTTT.

The V call is TRBV10-1, the J call TRBJ2-1, with a tentative D call TRBD2 (7 bases). V dropped 3 bases and J dropped 2 bases, with 23 bases sitting between them. This CDR3 contains 19 residues. Germline V CDR1 and CDR2: WNHNN, SYGVQD (reference sequence). CDR3 loop: CASSDPTGSGTTTYNEQFF. CDR3 in DNA: TGCGCCAGCAGTGACCCGACAGGTTCCGGGACTACAACCTACAATGAGCAGTTCTTC.

This clone came up once. The chain recombines TRBV12-5 with TRBJ2-4; 10 positions match TRBD1. V was pared by 3 bases and J by 0 bases, with 17 bases of the junction left unmatched. Germline loops: CDR1 LGHNT, CDR2 FRNRAP. The CDR3 length is 21 residues. The CDR3 region has the DNA TGTGCTAGTGGTTTTGGGGACAGGGGAAGGTTCCTCTTTATAGCCAAAAACATTCAGTACTTC. Encoded protein: CASGFGDRGRFLFIAKNIQYF.

This rearrangement joins TRBV2 to TRBJ1-6, with D possibly matching TRBD1 (5 bases). Trimming stripped 2 bases from V and 9 bases from J, with 17 bases between. The V gene's germline CDR1 is SNHLY and CDR2 FYNNEI. The CDR3 totals 16 residues. The CDR3 loop is CASSERAGQGGSPLHF. CDR3 coding DNA: TGTGCCAGCAGTGAAAGGGCCGGGCAGGGCGGTTCACCCCTCCACTTT.

The chain recombines TRBV30 with TRBJ2-1; D gene ambiguous. Germline V gives CDR1 GTSNPN, CDR2 SVGIG (reference sequence). This CDR3 contains 14 residues. The germline V and J ends were trimmed by 0 bases and 5 bases, with 11 bases remaining between them. The CDR3 sequence: CAWSVHVKNNEQFF. CDR3 sequence (DNA): TGTGCCTGGAGTGTACACGTGAAAAACAATGAGCAGTTCTTC. Variable domain in full (rest from reference TRBV30 and TRBJ2-1): SQTIHQWPATLVQPVGSPLSLECTVEGTSNPNLYWYRQAAGRGLQLLFYSVGIGQISSEVPQNLSASRPQDRQFILSSKKLLLSDSGFYLCAWSVHVKNNEQFFGPGTRLTVL.

This chain links TRBV2 with TRBJ2-5; tentatively, D is TRBD1 (5 bases). The CDR3 is 14 residues long. The germline V gene encodes CDR1 SNHLY and CDR2 FYNNEI. V was pared by 3 bases and J by 9 bases, with 17 bases between. CDR3 amino acids: CASSDLAGRTAQYF. CDR3 sequence (DNA): TGTGCCAGCAGTGATTTGGCAGGGCGAACGGCCCAGTACTTC.

The chain couples TRBV15 to TRBJ2-7, with a tentative D call TRBD2 (5 bases). The CDR3 has 15 amino acids. Trimming removed 0 bases from V and 9 bases from J, with 18 bases in between. Germline CDR1 reads LNHNV; CDR2 reads YYDKDF (reference sequence). CDR3 sequence (DNA): TGTGCCACCAGCAGAGAGTTTGCGGGTTCAGAGGGGCAGTACTTC. Translated, it gives CATSREFAGSEGQYF.

V is TRBV11-2 and J is TRBJ1-1, with TRBD1 identical over 10 bases. The V and J ends lost 5 bases and 5 bases, in that order; junction bases with no gene match: 8. Germline loops: CDR1 SGHAT, CDR2 FQNNGV. The CDR3 spans 15 residues. The CDR3 reads CASSPRTGGGTEAFF. For the CDR3, the DNA is TGTGCCAGCAGCCCTAGGACAGGGGGGGGTACTGAAGCTTTCTTT.

The CDR3 is CASSSASGRARSYEQYF. The CDR3 region has the DNA TGTGCCAGCAGCTCAGCTAGCGGGAGGGCCCGGTCCTACGAGCAGTACTTC. V and J are TRBV7-2 and TRBJ2-7; 12 positions agree with TRBD2. J gave up 1 base and V 4 bases, and 8 bases lay outside the gene matches. The germline V gene encodes CDR1 SGHTA and CDR2 FQGNSA. This CDR3 has 17 amino acids.

The chain has TRBV7-7 and TRBJ2-7; D is unclear. This CDR3 spans 13 amino acids. V was cut by 3 bases and J by 3 bases, with 9 bases left in between. Germline loops: CDR1 SSHAT, CDR2 FNYEAQ (reference sequence). DNA for the CDR3: TGTGCCAGCAGCTTTGGCGCTAGCTACGAGCAGTACTTC. Encoded protein: CASSFGASYEQYF. Together with reference TRBV7-7 and TRBJ2-7, the CDR3 gives the full variable domain: GAGVSQSPRYKVTKRGQDVTLRCDPISSHATLYWYQQALGQGPEFLTYFNYEAQPDKSGLPSDRFSAERPEGSISTLTIQRTEQRDSAMYRCASSFGASYEQYFGPGTRLTVT.

The table lists this clone with a count of one. The chain carries TRBV5-1 and TRBJ2-7; D is ambiguous. Germline V lookup: CDR1 SGHRS, CDR2 YFSETQ. Deletions cut 4 bases from V and 1 base from J, with 3 bases between. This CDR3 has 11 amino acids. CDR3 nucleotide sequence: TGCGCCAGCAGCCCGTCCTACGAGCAGTACTTC. Translating it yields CASSPSYEQYF. Full variable domain (remainder filled in from reference TRBV5-1 and TRBJ2-7): KAGVTQTPRYLIKTRGQQVTLSCSPISGHRSVSWYQQTPGQGLQFLFEYFSETQRNKGNFPGRFSGRQFSNSRSEMNVSTLELGDSALYLCASSPSYEQYFGPGTRLTVT.

The rearrangement uses TRBV6-6 and TRBJ2-2; the D is unclear. Germline CDR1 is MNHNY and CDR2 is SVGAGI (reference sequence). Trimming left V 0 bases short and J 5 bases short, with 4 bases between. CDR3 length: 13 residues. CDR3 sequence: CASSYSVTGELFF. The DNA for the CDR3 is TGTGCCAGCAGTTACTCCGTTACCGGGGAGCTGTTTTTT.

The chain is built from TRBV4-3 and TRBJ2-7; TRBD1 might be the D (5 bases). CDR1 and CDR2 (germline): LGHNA, YSLEER. Trimming shortened V by 5 bases and J by 2 bases, and 16 bases separated the two germline ends. The CDR3 spans 15 residues. CDR3 sequence (DNA): TGCGCCAGCAGCTTCGGACACCCAGGGCCCTACGAGCAGTACTTC. Its translation: CASSFGHPGPYEQYF.

The chain joins TRBV29-1 to TRBJ2-7; the match to TRBD2 covers 8 bases. Germline V lookup: CDR1 SQVTM, CDR2 ANQGSEA. The CDR3 contains 14 residues. J was trimmed by 2 bases and V by 3 bases; bases with no gene match: 6. In nucleotides, the CDR3 is TGCAGCGTTGATGATCCTAGCGGGCCCTACGAGCAGTACTTC. It specifies CSVDDPSGPYEQYF.

The V and J genes are TRBV5-8 and TRBJ1-2; tentative D call: TRBD1 (5 bases). Trimming cost V 0 bases and J 8 bases, with 20 bases left between them. In germline, CDR1 is SGHTS, CDR2 YDEGEE. The CDR3 has 16 residues. The CDR3 sequence: CASSLEGPGVDLGYTF. CDR3 DNA sequence: TGTGCCAGCAGCTTGGAGGGGCCCGGCGTCGACCTAGGCTACACCTTC.

V is TRBV10-3 and J is TRBJ2-7; 7 nucleotides match TRBD1. There are 12 residues in the CDR3. V was pared by 6 bases and J by 4 bases, with 3 bases of the junction left unmatched. Looked up from germline, CDR1 is ENHRY and CDR2 is SYGVKD. The CDR3 DNA is TGTGCCATCAGGGGGACAGCATACGAGCAGTACTTC. Translation: CAIRGTAYEQYF.